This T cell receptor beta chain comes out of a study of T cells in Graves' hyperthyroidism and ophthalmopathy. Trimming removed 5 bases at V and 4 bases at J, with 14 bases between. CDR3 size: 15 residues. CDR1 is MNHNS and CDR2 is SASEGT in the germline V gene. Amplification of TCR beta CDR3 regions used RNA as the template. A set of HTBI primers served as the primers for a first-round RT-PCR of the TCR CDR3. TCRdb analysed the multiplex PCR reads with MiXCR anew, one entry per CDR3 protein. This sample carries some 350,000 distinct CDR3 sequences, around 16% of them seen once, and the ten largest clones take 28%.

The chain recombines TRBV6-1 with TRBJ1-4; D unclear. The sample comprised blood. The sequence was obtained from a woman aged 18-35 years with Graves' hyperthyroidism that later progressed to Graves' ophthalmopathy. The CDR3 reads CASSYNPGFNEKLFF. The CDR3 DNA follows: TGTGCCAGCAGTTACAATCCGGGATTTAATGAAAAACTGTTTTTT.